The 21 T cell receptor beta chains listed next were all sequenced from one sample in a study of T-cell memory formation after mild COVID-19. TCRdb fed the 5' RACE reads into MiXCR, producing one record per CDR3 protein. The sample yields about 90,000 distinct CDR3 sequences, roughly 15% seen once. The sequenced material came from PBMCs or a T cell subset sorted from them (not recorded which). Receptor source: a man aged 18 to 29 who had mild COVID-19 (a few samples of this study predate the infection). Cell type and time point are not known.

This clonotype appeared many times. This sequence joins TRBV6-2 or TRBV6-3 and TRBJ2-3, with D possibly matching TRBD2 (6 bases). The germline V gene has CDR1 MNHEY and CDR2 SVGEGT. The V and J ends lost 8 bases and 6 bases respectively, with 18 bases between them. This CDR3 contains 14 residues. CDR3 loop: CASVRDSEADTQYF. CDR3 nucleotides: TGTGCCAGCGTTCGGGACTCCGAGGCGGATACGCAGTATTTT.

This chain links TRBV4-2 with TRBJ2-7, with D perhaps assigned TRBD1 or TRBD2 (5 bases each). Trimming cost V 3 bases and J 3 bases, with 9 bases left between them. Germline V gene sequence: CDR1 LGHNA, CDR2 YNFKEQ. The CDR3 runs 13 residues. The CDR3 reads CASSQGPDYEQYF. CDR3 DNA: TGTGCCAGCAGCCAGGGACCAGACTACGAGCAGTACTTC.

The chain combines TRBV29-1 with TRBJ1-1; no firm D call. The V end was cut by 5 bases, the J end by 3 bases, with 13 bases between. CDR1 and CDR2 from the germline V gene are SQVTM and ANQGSEA. The CDR3 is 13 residues long. The CDR3 region is CSVTNMGHTEAFF. In nucleotides, the CDR3 is TGCAGCGTTACGAACATGGGCCACACTGAAGCTTTCTTT.

This clonotype was seen repeatedly, ten times or more. The chain has TRBV20-1 and TRBJ2-3, with D hard to call. Germline CDR1 is DFQATT and CDR2 is SNEGSKA (reference sequence). V was trimmed by 1 base and J by 2 bases, leaving 22 bases between them. There are 18 residues in the CDR3. The CDR3 protein is CSARALEVSVYPTDTQYF. The CDR3, as DNA: TGCAGTGCTAGAGCTCTAGAAGTGAGCGTCTATCCCACAGATACGCAGTATTTT.

This clonotype appeared many times. The gene calls are TRBV7-2 and TRBJ2-2, with 7 bases matching TRBD1. The CDR3 length is 17 residues. The V gene end was trimmed by 5 bases and the J gene end by 8 bases; junction bases not matched to a gene: 17. Germline V gene lookup returns CDR1 SGHTA and CDR2 FQGNSA. The chain's CDR3 is CASSPFRGPGLGGELFF. The DNA for the CDR3 is TGTGCCAGCAGCCCATTTAGGGGGCCTGGGCTCGGTGGGGAGCTGTTTTTT. Full variable domain (remainder filled in from reference TRBV7-2 and TRBJ2-2): GAGVSQSPSNKVTEKGKDVELRCDPISGHTALYWYRQSLGQGLEFLIYFQGNSAPDKSGLPSDRFSAERTGGSVSTLTIQRTQQEDSAVYLCASSPFRGPGLGGELFFGEGSRLTVL.

This clonotype was seen repeatedly, ten times or more. The genes are TRBV7-2 and TRBJ2-3, with D unresolved. The V gene lost 5 bases and the J gene lost 2 bases, with 20 bases spanning the gap. This CDR3 has 17 amino acids. Germline CDR1 reads SGHTA; CDR2 reads FQGNSA. The CDR3 loop is CASSPLRPRAYTDTQYF. CDR3 in DNA: TGTGCCAGCAGCCCTCTCAGGCCTCGGGCCTACACAGATACGCAGTATTTT.

The chain employs TRBV19 and TRBJ1-1; D unclear. The germline V gene has CDR1 LNHDA and CDR2 SQIVND (reference sequence). This CDR3 contains 14 residues. V was shortened by 5 bases and J by 1 base, with 11 bases between the two germline ends. CDR3 sequence reads: CASSQPVSNTEAFF. The CDR3 DNA reads as TGTGCCAGTAGTCAACCAGTCTCGAACACTGAAGCTTTCTTT.

This clonotype was seen ten or more times. The chain links TRBV20-1 to TRBJ2-1, with D possibly matching TRBD1 (6 bases). V lost 5 bases and J lost 0, with 11 bases in between. CDR3 size: 14 residues. Germline CDR1 DFQATT, CDR2 SNEGSKA (reference sequence). CDR3 amino acids: CSAQDSSSYNEQFF. As DNA, the CDR3 is TGCAGTGCTCAGGACAGCAGCTCCTACAATGAGCAGTTCTTC.

The chain carries TRBV14 and TRBJ2-3; D gene ambiguous. Trimming stripped 4 bases from V and 6 bases from J, with 8 bases between. From germline, CDR1 is SGHDN and CDR2 FVKESK. The CDR3 contains 12 residues. CDR3 in DNA: TGTGCCAGCAGCCCCACTTGGGATACGCAGTATTTT. Amino acids: CASSPTWDTQYF.

The sample holds a few counts of this clonotype. The CDR3 protein is CASSPFHMNTEAFF. The CDR3 DNA reads TGCGCCAGCAGCCCATTTCACATGAACACTGAAGCTTTCTTT. The J gene is TRBJ1-1, the V gene TRBV4-1; D remains ambiguous. Trimming took off 4 bases at V and 0 bases at J, with 9 bases between the two ends. Germline V gene data show CDR1 as MGHRA and CDR2 as YSYEKL. The CDR3 contains 14 residues.

The V call is TRBV4-3, the J call TRBJ2-3; D is uncertain. The CDR3 consists of 15 residues. V lost 1 base to trimming and J lost 0 bases, with 8 bases between them. Germline V gives CDR1 LGHNA, CDR2 YSLEER. The CDR3 here is CASSQVDFSTDTQYF. For the CDR3, the DNA is TGCGCCAGCAGCCAAGTGGATTTTAGCACAGATACGCAGTATTTT.

The chain couples TRBV2 to TRBJ1-1; D gene uncertain. Germline V gene sequence: CDR1 SNHLY, CDR2 FYNNEI. CDR3 length: 11 amino acids. The germline V and J ends were trimmed by 3 bases and 4 bases, with 3 bases remaining between them. CDR3 nucleotides: TGTGCCAGCAGTGAGACCACTGAAGCTTTCTTT. Its translation: CASSETTEAFF.

This clonotype has just a few counts. The chain employs TRBV27 and TRBJ2-3; D tentatively reads TRBD1 or TRBD2 (6 bases each). V was pared by 5 bases and J by 8 bases, with 17 bases between. The length of the CDR3 is 14 residues. Germline V lookup: CDR1 MNHEY, CDR2 SMNVEV (reference sequence). Written as DNA, the CDR3 is TGTGCCAGCAGTCTAAGGGGGGAGCCGGTTACGCAGTATTTT. Its protein is CASSLRGEPVTQYF.

The chain couples TRBV29-1 to TRBJ1-3, with unresolved D. There are 13 residues in the CDR3. Between the trimmed V and J ends, which lost 7 bases and 4 bases, there was a span of 14 bases. Germline V gene lookup returns CDR1 SQVTM and CDR2 ANQGSEA. CDR3 DNA sequence: TGCAGCGGACATGTGGCAGACGGAAACACCATATATTTT. Protein: CSGHVADGNTIYF. Full variable domain (outside the CDR3, taken from reference TRBV29-1 and TRBJ1-3): SAVISQKPSRDICQRGTSLTIQCQVDSQVTMMFWYRQQPGQSLTLIATANQGSEATYESGFVIDKFPISRPNLTFSTLTVSNMSPEDSSIYLCSGHVADGNTIYFGEGSWLTVV.

This clonotype was recorded a few times. The chain uses TRBV10-1 and TRBJ1-1; 8 nucleotides agree with TRBD1. The trim removed 2 bases at V and 0 bases at J, leaving 2 bases unmatched. The germline CDR1 and CDR2 sequences are WNHNN and SYGVQD (reference sequence). This CDR3 is built from 15 residues. This CDR3 reads CASSERQGMNTEAFF. The CDR3 nucleotides are TGCGCCAGCAGTGAGAGACAGGGGATGAACACTGAAGCTTTCTTT.

The CDR3 loop reads CASSLGQGHGEQYF. The CDR3, as DNA: TGCGCCAGCAGCTTGGGACAGGGTCATGGCGAGCAGTACTTC. This chain uses TRBV5-1 with TRBJ2-7, with 7 bases matching TRBD1. The length of the CDR3 is 14 residues. Germline CDR1 reads SGHRS; CDR2 reads YFSETQ. J was trimmed by 6 bases and V by 0 bases; bases with no gene match: 6.

This clonotype has a count of ten or more. The V gene is TRBV12-3 or TRBV12-4, the J gene TRBJ1-5; unclear D gene. The V end lost 7 bases, the J end lost 4 bases, and 14 bases lay between the germline ends. The CDR3 totals 14 residues. This CDR3 reads CASMDAGINQPQHF. CDR3 DNA sequence: TGTGCCAGCATGGACGCGGGGATAAATCAGCCCCAGCATTTT.

Many counts were recorded for this clonotype. The chain couples TRBV5-4 to TRBJ2-2; no firm D call. V dropped 3 bases and J dropped 3 bases, with 3 bases sitting between them. In germline, CDR1 is SGHNT, CDR2 YYREEE (reference sequence). This CDR3 spans 12 amino acids. CDR3 in DNA: TGTGCCAGCAGCTCTTACACCGGGGAGCTGTTTTTT. Translation gives CASSSYTGELFF.

This clonotype has a count of ten or more. The rearrangement links TRBV20-1 to TRBJ1-1, with D possibly TRBD1 on 5 matching bases. Between the trimmed V and J ends, which lost 0 bases and 6 bases, there was a span of 8 bases. The CDR3 length is 12 residues. Germline CDR1 DFQATT, CDR2 SNEGSKA (reference sequence). CDR3 protein: CSARDRAAEAFF. Here the CDR3 DNA reads TGCAGTGCTAGAGACAGGGCGGCTGAAGCTTTCTTT.

This rearrangement joins TRBV20-1 to TRBJ1-5; the match to TRBD1 covers 10 bases. This CDR3 has 17 amino acids. The trim removed 5 bases at V and 2 bases at J, leaving 12 bases unmatched. CDR1 is DFQATT, CDR2 SNEGSKA, per germline (reference sequence). The CDR3 DNA reads TGCAGTGCTCGGGGGACAGGGGCTCATACAGGCAATCAGCCCCAGCATTTT. This gives the protein CSARGTGAHTGNQPQHF.

This clonotype was seen at least ten times. The rearrangement uses TRBV4-1 and TRBJ2-7; 7 nucleotides align to TRBD1. The germline V gene encodes CDR1 MGHRA and CDR2 YSYEKL. V gave up 4 bases and J gave up 4 bases; unmatched junction bases: 7. This CDR3 has 14 residues. The CDR3: CASSLRDRSYEQYF. DNA of the CDR3: TGCGCCAGCAGCCTACGGGACAGATCGTACGAGCAGTACTTC.